These T cell receptor beta chains were read from a single sample in a study of cytomegalovirus exposure and HLA in healthy donors. The method was immunoSEQ multiplex PCR; TCRdb's version includes in-frame clones alone and lacks a portion of them. The repertoire consists of 82,000 or so clones, with 95% occurring once and the leading ten covering 0.6% to 0.7%. Material: PBMCs. All receptors come from a woman aged 18-29 years in good health and CMV-seronegative. Both conserved end residues are part of each CDR3. Each record gives: D gene, J gene, CDR3 length, V gene, CDR3 protein, CDR3 DNA. D genes are given only for firm matches.

D: .
J: TRBJ1-4
length: 13
V: TRBV10-3
CDR3: CAIAGSPNEKLFF
DNA: TGTGCCATTGCGGGGAGTCCTAATGAAAAACTGTTTTTT

D: TRBD2
J: TRBJ2-1
length: 14
V: TRBV14
CDR3: CASGGLAGEFEQFF
DNA: TGTGCCAGCGGGGGACTAGCGGGAGAATTTGAGCAGTTCTTC

D: TRBD2
J: TRBJ2-7
length: 16
V: TRBV28
CDR3: CASKPWDYPSSYEQYF
DNA: TGTGCCAGCAAACCTTGGGACTATCCAAGCTCCTACGAGCAGTACTTC

D: TRBD2
J: TRBJ2-2
length: 15
V: TRBV7-9
CDR3: CASSLIYQREGELFF
DNA: TGTGCCAGCAGCTTAATCTACCAGCGGGAGGGGGAGCTGTTTTTT

D: .
J: TRBJ2-7
length: 16
V: TRBV11-2
CDR3: CASSSFPGTYSYEQYF
DNA: TGTGCCAGCAGCTCCTTCCCTGGGACTTACTCCTACGAGCAGTACTTC

D: TRBD2
J: TRBJ2-2
length: 14
V: TRBV28
CDR3: CASSLGTTVGELFF
DNA: TGTGCCAGCAGTTTGGGGACTACGGTCGGGGAGCTGTTTTTT

D: .
J: TRBJ1-1
length: 14
V: TRBV7-2
CDR3: CASSPRREITEAFF
DNA: TGTGCCAGCAGCCCCAGGCGGGAAATCACTGAAGCTTTCTTT

D: .
J: TRBJ1-5
length: 16
V: TRBV6-1
CDR3: CASSARPGYSNQPQHF
DNA: TGTGCCAGCAGTGCCCGGCCAGGGTATAGCAATCAGCCCCAGCATTTT

D: TRBD2
J: TRBJ2-2
length: 16
V: TRBV11-2
CDR3: CASSSSGGTVTGELFF
DNA: TGTGCCAGCAGCTCTAGCGGGGGGACGGTTACCGGGGAGCTGTTTTTT

D: .
J: TRBJ2-7
length: 13
V: TRBV4-2
CDR3: CASSPTGFYEQYF
DNA: TGTGCCAGCAGCCCCACGGGGTTTTACGAGCAGTACTTC

D: TRBD2
J: TRBJ2-1
length: 15
V: TRBV19
CDR3: CASSTRTRLFNEQFF
DNA: TGTGCCAGTAGTACCCGGACTAGATTGTTCAATGAGCAGTTCTTC

D: .
J: TRBJ2-3
length: 15
V: TRBV10-1
CDR3: CASSGGPQLVDTQYF
DNA: TGCGCCAGCAGTGGGGGGCCCCAACTAGTGGATACGCAGTATTTT

D: TRBD1
J: TRBJ2-1
length: 13
V: TRBV27
CDR3: CASRRDSYNEQFF
DNA: TGTGCCAGCAGGAGGGACAGCTACAATGAGCAGTTCTTC

D: .
J: TRBJ1-1
length: 13
V: TRBV19
CDR3: CASSIDFDRKAFF
DNA: TGTGCCAGTAGTATAGATTTTGACAGGAAAGCTTTCTTT

D: .
J: TRBJ1-2
length: 13
V: TRBV7-9
CDR3: CASSLEGVYGYTF
DNA: TGTGCCAGCAGCTTAGAGGGAGTCTATGGCTACACCTTC

D: .
J: TRBJ2-6
length: 16
V: TRBV18
CDR3: CASSIPELAGANVLTF
DNA: TGTGCCAGCTCTATACCGGAACTAGCTGGGGCCAACGTCCTGACTTTC

D: TRBD2
J: TRBJ2-5
length: 16
V: TRBV9
CDR3: CASSSELAGPQETQYF
DNA: TGTGCCAGCAGCTCAGAGTTAGCGGGACCACAAGAGACCCAGTACTTC